The 4 T cell receptor beta chains listed next were all sequenced from one sample in a study of CXCR3-negative and CXCR3-positive naive CD8 T cells. The libraries of TRB cDNA were constructed through 5' RACE using UMI labels. Following a re-call of the 5' RACE reads, TCRdb has one entry per CDR3 protein and lacks DNA. Its table lists tens of thousands of distinct CDR3 sequences. Sequences were obtained from memory CD8+ T cells from blood. These receptors originate from a human donor in good health. Some clones in this sample may be carry-over from other donors' samples.

This CDR3 is CASSVGREETQYF. The J gene is TRBJ2-5, the V gene TRBV10-2. Germline lookup yields CDR1 WSHSY and CDR2 SAAADI. CDR3 size: 13 residues.

The CDR3 here is CASSAGNEQFF. The chain combines TRBV6-5 with TRBJ2-1; the TCRdb call, TRBD1, lacks DNA for checking. The CDR3 totals 11 residues. CDR1 MNHEY and CDR2 SVGAGI come from the germline V gene.

The chain links TRBV28 to TRBJ2-3; TCRdb selects TRBD1, and the lack of DNA leaves this call unchecked. The V gene's germline CDR1 is MDHEN and CDR2 SYDVKM. CDR3 length: 16 residues. CDR3 in amino acids: CASSPEIQGLRDTQYF.

The genes are TRBV7-9 and TRBJ2-5; TCRdb outputs TRBD1, but without DNA this stays unchecked. The length of the CDR3 is 19 residues. Germline V CDR1 and CDR2: SEHNR, FQNEAQ (reference sequence). CDR3 amino acids: CASSPTYLDRGVSQETQYF.